The source of this T cell receptor beta chain is a study of T cell responses to AZD1222 COVID-19 vaccine. TCRdb's table, derived via immunoSEQ multiplex PCR, lists solely in-frame clones and lacks some. This sample has 90,000 to 150,000 clones, with approximately 88% found just once. Trimming at V came to 0 bases and at J to 4 bases, leaving 2 bases not matched to a gene. The germline CDR1 and CDR2 sequences are SGHRS and YFSETQ. The CDR3 contains 15 residues. The chain joins TRBV5-1 to TRBJ2-3; 10 bases are shared with TRBD1. The receptor was isolated from an adult in good health. The source was peripheral blood, collected on day 0 of AZD1222 vaccination. CDR3 coding DNA: TGCGCCAGCAGCTTGGGAGGACAGGGGGCAGATACGCAGTATTTT. Its protein product is CASSLGGQGADTQYF. The entire variable domain, with the rest obtained from reference TRBV5-1 and TRBJ2-3, is as follows: KAGVTQTPRYLIKTRGQQVTLSCSPISGHRSVSWYQQTPGQGLQFLFEYFSETQRNKGNFPGRFSGRQFSNSRSEMNVSTLELGDSALYLCASSLGGQGADTQYFGPGTRLTVL.